This T cell receptor beta chain comes out of a study of blood T cells in healthy people across ages. CDR3 length: 16 amino acids. The V and J ends lost 3 bases and 0 bases respectively, with 12 bases between them. Per the germline V gene, CDR1 is ENHRY and CDR2 is SYGVKD. A second PCR, run for about 7 to 11 cycles, used a sample-barcoded 5' primer plus a J-beta primer mix. Each CDR3 protein is one row after TCRdb ran MiXCR on the 5' RACE reads. There are about 780,000 distinct CDR3 sequences in the sample; roughly 60% occur only once, and around a quarter lies in the top ten. The source of this sequence is a man aged 30-40 years in good health. Sequencing input: blood. The V gene is TRBV10-3, the J gene TRBJ2-1, with D possibly matching TRBD2 (7 bases). As DNA, the CDR3 is TGTGCCATCAGTGATTGGGGGGGGGCCTCCTACAATGAGCAGTTCTTC. This sequence encodes CAISDWGGASYNEQFF.